Presented here are 17 T cell receptor beta chains from one specimen sequenced in a study of blood T cell repertoires in COVID-19 (dated by TCRdb to the early 2020s). Libraries were prepared through the immunoSEQ multiplex PCR assay. The table was pulled from immuneACCESS by TCRdb, which kept in-frame rearrangements only. Such tables lose some clones; where checked, under half of the loss comes from unresolved V genes, and the rest has no known cause. The sample has around 250,000 clones on record, approximately 90% of them singletons. The ten largest clones add up to around 1% of the sample. Material for sequencing was PBMCs or T cells enriched from blood (not recorded which). The origin of the receptors is a man aged 45-65 years who had been exposed to COVID-19.

This clone occurred once. The CDR3 sequence is CASSTSPGNTEAFF. The CDR3 DNA follows: TGTGCCAGCAGTACCTCGCCGGGGAACACTGAAGCTTTCTTT. The rearrangement links TRBV6-4 to TRBJ1-1; D gene uncertain. V lost 5 bases and J lost 1, with 11 bases in between. This CDR3 spans 14 amino acids. From germline, CDR1 is MRHNA and CDR2 SNTAGT.

The chain has TRBV6-5 and TRBJ1-1; D is perhaps TRBD1 (5 bases). The V gene's germline CDR1 is MNHEY and CDR2 SVGAGI. V lost 10 bases and J 10 bases, leaving 25 bases between the germline ends. The CDR3 runs to 14 residues. DNA of the CDR3: TGTGCCAACAATCGGGTGACAGCGTATTCGGGAGCTTTCTTT. This sequence encodes CANNRVTAYSGAFF.

This clone was detected a few times. The rearrangement joins TRBV6-2 or TRBV6-3 to TRBJ2-7; no clear D gene. The CDR3 spans 12 residues. CDR1 and CDR2 (germline): MNHEY, SVGEGT. Trimming shortened V by 6 bases and J by 0 bases, and 6 bases separated the two germline ends. CDR3 in amino acids: CASSRGSYEQYV. The CDR3, as DNA: TGTGCCAGCAGCCGCGGCTCCTACGAGCAGTACGTC.

The J gene is TRBJ1-5, the V gene TRBV5-1; maybe TRBD1 (6 bases). Germline CDR1 SGHRS, CDR2 YFSETQ. V lost 4 bases and J lost 7, with 12 bases in between. The length of the CDR3 is 13 residues. CDR3 bases: TGCGCCAGCAGCGAACAGGGTGGACAGCCCCAGCATTTT. Its protein is CASSEQGGQPQHF.

Written as DNA, the CDR3 is TGTGCCAGCACCCGAGTACGGCTAGCGGGAGACAATGAGCAGTTCTTC. Amino acid sequence: CASTRVRLAGDNEQFF. The chain carries TRBV7-8 and TRBJ2-1; 10 bases are a match to TRBD2. Trimming at V came to 7 bases and at J to 5 bases, leaving 11 bases not matched to a gene. Germline V gene sequence: CDR1 SGHVS, CDR2 FQNEAQ. There are 16 residues in the CDR3.

This chain uses TRBV29-1 with TRBJ2-3, with a tentative D call TRBD1 (6 bases). Trimming took off 4 bases at V and 4 bases at J, with 9 bases between the two ends. The V gene's germline CDR1 is SQVTM and CDR2 ANQGSEA. The CDR3 extends over 12 amino acids. For the CDR3, the DNA is TGCAGCGTTGCCAGGGGAGCAGATACGCAGTATTTT. Translating it yields CSVARGADTQYF.

V usage is TRBV9 and J usage is TRBJ1-2; TRBD1 might be the D (5 bases). This CDR3 is built from 13 residues. The germline V gene encodes CDR1 SGDLS and CDR2 YYNGEE. With 0 bases removed from V and 8 bases from J, the gap between germline ends came to 11 bases. The CDR3 nucleotides read TGTGCCAGCAGCGTAGCTCAGGGTGGAGGCTACACCTTC. Translated, it gives CASSVAQGGGYTF. Variable domain in full (rest from reference TRBV9 and TRBJ1-2): DSGVTQTPKHLITATGQRVTLRCSPRSGDLSVYWYQQSLDQGLQFLIQYYNGEERAKGNILERFSAQQFPDLHSELNLSSLELGDSALYFCASSVAQGGGYTFGSGTRLTVV.

The chain recombines TRBV28 with TRBJ1-2; a weak D match, TRBD1 (5 bases). V lost 3 bases and J lost 7, with 21 bases in between. Germline V gene sequence: CDR1 MDHEN, CDR2 SYDVKM. The CDR3 is 16 residues long. CDR3 loop: CASSFPGDLTGFGYTF. CDR3 DNA: TGTGCCAGCAGTTTTCCGGGGGACCTGACTGGCTTTGGCTACACCTTC.

The chain joins TRBV9 to TRBJ2-1; 8 nucleotides align to TRBD2. Losses at the gene ends were 3 bases for V and 8 bases for J; bases not matched to a gene: 13. From germline, CDR1 is SGDLS and CDR2 YYNGEE. This CDR3 is 16 amino acids long. The CDR3 DNA is TGTGCCAGCAGCGCCCAAGGGGGACTAGTTATCTATGAGCAGTTCTTC. Protein: CASSAQGGLVIYEQFF.

CDR3 sequence (DNA): TGCGCCAGCAGTGACAGGGATAATCAGCCCCAGCATTTT. Amino acids: CASSDRDNQPQHF. The rearrangement joins TRBV10-2 to TRBJ1-5, with D tentatively TRBD1 (5 bases). Trimming stripped 3 bases from V and 4 bases from J, with 7 bases between. Germline V CDR1 and CDR2: WSHSY, SAAADI. The CDR3 length is 13 residues.

This rearrangement joins TRBV4-1 to TRBJ1-5; tentatively, D is TRBD1 (5 bases). The V gene's germline CDR1 is MGHRA and CDR2 YSYEKL. V dropped 1 base and J dropped 4 bases, with 17 bases sitting between them. The CDR3 spans 17 residues. In nucleotides, the CDR3 is TGCGCCAGCAGCCAAGGTCCCCCCCCACAGGTAAATCAGCCCCAGCATTTT. It yields the protein CASSQGPPPQVNQPQHF.

The chain joins TRBV27 to TRBJ1-2, with D possibly matching TRBD1 (6 bases). The CDR3 extends over 14 amino acids. The V gene's germline CDR1 is MNHEY and CDR2 SMNVEV (reference sequence). Trimming pared 5 bases from V and 7 bases from J, leaving 17 bases between. The CDR3 DNA reads TGTGCCAGCAGTCCAATAACAGGGTATTCTGGCTACACCTTC. Amino acids: CASSPITGYSGYTF.

The V and J genes are TRBV4-1 and TRBJ1-5; TRBD1 is a possible D gene (6 bases). This CDR3 spans 15 amino acids. CDR1 and CDR2 from the germline V gene are MGHRA and YSYEKL. V gave up 4 bases and J gave up 6 bases, with 16 bases separating them. The CDR3 DNA is TGCGCCAGCAGCCCCTTTACAGGGCCCGGTCAGCCCCAGCATTTT. Translating gives CASSPFTGPGQPQHF.

The chain couples TRBV28 to TRBJ1-5; TRBD1 agrees at 10 bases. The CDR3 loop spans 16 amino acids. V lost 8 bases, J lost 3 bases, and 10 bases stayed unmatched. Germline-derived CDR1 and CDR2 are MDHEN and SYDVKM. CDR3 sequence reads: CASYSPGTGDNQPQHF. The CDR3 region has the DNA TGTGCCAGCTACAGTCCCGGGACAGGGGACAATCAGCCCCAGCATTTT.

V is TRBV28 and J is TRBJ2-1; possibly TRBD1 for D (5 bases). Deletions cut 10 bases from V and 2 bases from J, with 12 bases between. Per germline, CDR1 MDHEN and CDR2 SYDVKM. The CDR3 consists of 13 residues. CDR3 sequence reads: CATAAGTYNEQFF. The CDR3 nucleotides read TGTGCCACCGCTGCAGGGACCTACAATGAGCAGTTCTTC.

The chain carries TRBV7-2 and TRBJ1-4, with a tentative D call TRBD1 (5 bases). Per the germline V gene, CDR1 is SGHTA and CDR2 is FQGNSA. V was trimmed by 2 bases and J by 1 base, leaving 17 bases between them. The CDR3 covers 18 residues. CDR3 loop: CASSLYGGVVGTNEKLFF. CDR3 nucleotides: TGTGCCAGCAGCTTATACGGGGGTGTTGTAGGAACTAATGAAAAACTGTTTTTT.

This clone was seen a single time. The chain links TRBV25-1 to TRBJ1-4; D unresolved. The CDR3 covers 15 residues. Per the germline V gene, CDR1 is MGHDK and CDR2 is SYGVNS. Trimming cost V 1 base and J 2 bases, with 8 bases left between them. In nucleotides, the CDR3 is TGTGCCAGCAGTGAATCGCCCAGGACTAATGAAAAACTGTTTTTT. It encodes CASSESPRTNEKLFF.